The rows below give T cell receptor beta chains drawn from one sample of a study of blood T cell repertoires in COVID-19. Here immunoSEQ multiplex PCR was the method, and the copy in TCRdb shows in-frame clones only, minus some. The table shows about 320,000 clones, with roughly 90% occurring only once. Sequenced material: PBMCs or T cells enriched from blood (not recorded which). These receptors were collected from a man in his 60s who had recovered from COVID-19. Each CDR3 is given with its conserved first and last residue. Each record gives: CDR3 length, V gene, J gene, clone size, D gene, CDR3 DNA, CDR3 protein. A D gene is named only where the DNA matches it firmly. Only part of the rows carry a size: once, few, many, or a class if the clone is expanded.

16	TRBV28	TRBJ2-2	once	TRBD2	TGTGCCAGCAGTTTATTCGGGAGGGCGGGCACCGGGGAGCTGTTTTTT	CASSLFGRAGTGELFF
15	TRBV28	TRBJ2-1	NA	NA	TGTGCCAGCAGGTACGAGGGGGTCGCGATTATGGAGCAGTTCTTC	CASRYEGVAIMEQFF
14	TRBV7-9	TRBJ2-7	NA	NA	TGTGCCAGCAGCCCCTTCACAGGGAACTACGAGCAGTACTTC	CASSPFTGNYEQYF
14	TRBV18	TRBJ2-1	NA	TRBD1	TGTGCCAGCTCACCACCTCCAGGGGGAAGTGAGCAGTTCTTC	CASSPPPGGSEQFF
17	TRBV2	TRBJ2-3	NA	TRBD1	TGTGCCAGCAGTAGGACAGGGCTGCCCACTAGCACAGATACGCAGTATTTT	CASSRTGLPTSTDTQYF
14	TRBV4-1	TRBJ1-1	NA	TRBD1	TGCGCCAGCAGCCAGGCGACAGGGCACACTGAAGCTTTCTTT	CASSQATGHTEAFF
13	TRBV14	TRBJ2-1	NA	TRBD2	TGTGCCAGCAGCCAGCACCTAGCGGGAGAGCAGTTCTTC	CASSQHLAGEQFF
17	TRBV9	TRBJ1-2	once	NA	TGTGCCAGCAGCGTGGAGGGTAGGACGGGTTTAAACTATGGCTACACCTTC	CASSVEGRTGLNYGYTF
14	TRBV25-1	TRBJ2-1	NA	TRBD2	TGTGCCAGCAGTGACGGACTAGCGGACAATGAGCAGTTCTTC	CASSDGLADNEQFF
15	TRBV28	TRBJ1-2	NA	TRBD1	TGTGCCAGCAGTTTACCGGGACAGGGGAACTATGGCTACACCTTC	CASSLPGQGNYGYTF
13	TRBV7-3	TRBJ2-1	NA	TRBD1	TGTGCCAGCAGCAAGACAGGGAACAATGAGCAGTTCTTC	CASSKTGNNEQFF
13	TRBV28	TRBJ1-1	NA	NA	TGTGCCAGCAGAACACGGGAGAACACTGAAGCTTTCTTT	CASRTRENTEAFF
12	TRBV3-1/TRBV3-2	TRBJ2-5	NA	NA	TGTGCCAGCAGCCAAGCGGGGGAGACCCAGTACTTC	CASSQAGETQYF
19	TRBV7-9	TRBJ1-3	NA	TRBD1	TGTGCCAGCAGCTCCCGGGACAGCAGAAGCTTGAGCTCTGGAAACACCATATATTTT	CASSSRDSRSLSSGNTIYF
14	TRBV28	TRBJ2-1	NA	NA	TGTGCCAGCAGTTTGAGGGAGGTAGTCGATGAGCAGTTCTTC	CASSLREVVDEQFF
15	TRBV6-5	TRBJ1-5	NA	NA	TGTGCCAGCAGTTACTCGCGGCAGGGGCATCAGCCCCAGCATTTT	CASSYSRQGHQPQHF
15	TRBV28	TRBJ2-7	NA	NA	TGTGCCACCAGGGGGGCGGTGGCGGGAGGCAACGAGCAGTACTTC	CATRGAVAGGNEQYF
13	TRBV5-1	TRBJ1-2	NA	NA	TGCGCCAGCAGCTTGGTAGCTCCCTATGGCTACACCTTC	CASSLVAPYGYTF
15	TRBV7-2	TRBJ2-2	NA	TRBD2	TGTGCCAGCAGGCCACTAGCGGGAGTGGGCGGGGAGCTGTTTTTT	CASRPLAGVGGELFF
14	TRBV7-9	TRBJ1-6	NA	NA	TGTGCCAGCAGCTTAGGGACAGCTAATTCACCCCTCCACTTT	CASSLGTANSPLHF
13	TRBV5-1	TRBJ1-1	NA	NA	TGCGCCAGCAGCCCGGACAGTAACACTGAAGCTTTCTTT	CASSPDSNTEAFF
15	TRBV28	TRBJ2-7	NA	TRBD1	TGTGCCAGCAGTTTGGCCGGGACAGGGCCCTACGAGCAGTACTTC	CASSLAGTGPYEQYF
16	TRBV18	TRBJ2-7	NA	TRBD2	TGTGCCAGCTCACCAGCGAGCGGGAGGGTATCCTACGAGCAGTACTTC	CASSPASGRVSYEQYF
15	TRBV6-5	TRBJ2-2	NA	NA	TGTGCCAGCAGGCGGGGACAGACGAACACCGGGGAGCTGTTTTTT	CASRRGQTNTGELFF
13	TRBV24-1	TRBJ2-3	NA	NA	TGTGCCACCAGGAGGGGGGGAGCAGATACGCAGTATTTT	CATRRGGADTQYF
13	TRBV19	TRBJ2-7	NA	TRBD1	TGTGCCAGTAGTAACACAGGGGTCTACGAGCAGTACTTC	CASSNTGVYEQYF
16	TRBV19	TRBJ1-5	NA	TRBD1	TGTGCCAGTAGTAAAGACAGGGGTCGGGGCAATCAGCCCCAGCATTTT	CASSKDRGRGNQPQHF
14	TRBV15	TRBJ2-7	NA	NA	TGTGCCACCAGCAGTGGATCTAGCCGACACGAGCAGTACTTC	CATSSGSSRHEQYF
13	TRBV6-5	TRBJ1-6	NA	NA	TGTGCCAGCACTATGACAGCCAATTCACCCCTCCACTTT	CASTMTANSPLHF
15	TRBV27	TRBJ2-3	NA	NA	TGTGCCAGCAGTTTATCCCCAGGGGCAGGAGATACGCAGTATTTT	CASSLSPGAGDTQYF
13	TRBV12-3/TRBV12-4	TRBJ1-2	few	NA	TGTGCCAGCAGTTTACTAGGAGTCTATGGCTACACCTTC	CASSLLGVYGYTF
17	TRBV28	TRBJ2-7	NA	TRBD1	TGTGCCAGCAGCGGTAGACAGGGGGCGACTAGATCCTACGAGCAGTACTTC	CASSGRQGATRSYEQYF
15	TRBV24-1	TRBJ2-2	NA	NA	TGTGCCACCAGAGACACGGGAGATCACACCGGGGAGCTGTTTTTT	CATRDTGDHTGELFF
15	TRBV4-1	TRBJ1-5	NA	TRBD1	TGCGCCAGCAGCCAACTTGGACAGGTGAATCAGCCCCAGCATTTT	CASSQLGQVNQPQHF
15	TRBV7-8	TRBJ1-2	NA	TRBD1	TGTGCCAGCAGCCCCAGGGGACAGGGTAGCTATGGCTACACCTTC	CASSPRGQGSYGYTF
15	TRBV5-1	TRBJ1-5	NA	TRBD1	TGCGCCAGCAGCTTGGCAGGGGGGCCTGGACAGCCCCAGCATTTT	CASSLAGGPGQPQHF
14	TRBV28	TRBJ1-1	NA	NA	TGTGCCAGCAGTTCCAATTGGGGAGGCACTGAAGCTTTCTTT	CASSSNWGGTEAFF
15	TRBV21-1	TRBJ2-1	NA	NA	TGTGCCAGCAGCAAAGCAGGGACTAGGGACAATGAGCAGTTCTTC	CASSKAGTRDNEQFF
14	TRBV15	TRBJ1-5	NA	TRBD1	TGTGCCACCAGCAGAGACAGGGGGCAGCAGCCCCAGCATTTT	CATSRDRGQQPQHF
16	TRBV19	TRBJ1-3	NA	TRBD1	TGTGCCAGTAGTCCAAGACAGGGGACCCAAGGAAACACCATATATTTT	CASSPRQGTQGNTIYF
14	TRBV19	TRBJ1-2	once	NA	TGTGCCAGTAGTATAGGGAGGACAGTCTATGGCTACACCTTC	CASSIGRTVYGYTF
13	TRBV6-5	TRBJ1-2	NA	TRBD1	TGTGCCAGCAGCATACAGGGGGCCGGAGGCTACACCTTC	CASSIQGAGGYTF
17	TRBV2	TRBJ1-5	once	NA	TGTGCCAGCAGCCCTCCTGCGGGGGGGATCGGGGATCAGCCCCAGCATTTT	CASSPPAGGIGDQPQHF
15	TRBV3-1/TRBV3-2	TRBJ2-5	NA	NA	TGTGCCAGCAGCCAAGATAGACAGGCAGGGGAGACCCAGTACTTC	CASSQDRQAGETQYF
12	TRBV10-3	TRBJ2-7	once	NA	TGTGCCACCACTTCGACAGTCTACGAGCAGTACTTC	CATTSTVYEQYF
14	TRBV19	TRBJ2-7	NA	TRBD1	TGTGCCAGTAGTACGGCAGACAGGGTCTACGAGCAGTACTTC	CASSTADRVYEQYF
15	TRBV30	TRBJ2-7	NA	NA	TGTGCCTGGAGTGTTGGCACCCTGGCACAATACGAGCAGTACTTC	CAWSVGTLAQYEQYF
16	TRBV5-4	TRBJ2-3	NA	TRBD1	TGTGCCAGCAGCGTACAGGGGGACGTTACCCCAGATACGCAGTATTTT	CASSVQGDVTPDTQYF
16	TRBV28	TRBJ2-1	NA	TRBD2	TGTGCCAGCAGTTTTGTGGGCGGGAGGAATTACAATGAGCAGTTCTTC	CASSFVGGRNYNEQFF
15	TRBV24-1	TRBJ2-7	once	TRBD1	TGTGCCACCAGTGACACCGGGACAGGAGCCTACGAGCAGTACTTC	CATSDTGTGAYEQYF